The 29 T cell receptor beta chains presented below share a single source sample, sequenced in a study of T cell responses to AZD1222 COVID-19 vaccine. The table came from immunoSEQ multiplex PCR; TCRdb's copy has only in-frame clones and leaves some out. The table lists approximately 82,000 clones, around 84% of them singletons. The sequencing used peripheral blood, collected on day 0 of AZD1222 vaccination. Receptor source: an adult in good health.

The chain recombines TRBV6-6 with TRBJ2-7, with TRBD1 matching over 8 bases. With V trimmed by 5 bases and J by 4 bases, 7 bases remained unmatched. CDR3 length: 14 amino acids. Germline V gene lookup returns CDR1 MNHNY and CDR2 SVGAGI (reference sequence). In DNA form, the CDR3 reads TGTGCCAGCAGTCAGGACAGGGTTTGGTACGAGCAGTACTTC. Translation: CASSQDRVWYEQYF.

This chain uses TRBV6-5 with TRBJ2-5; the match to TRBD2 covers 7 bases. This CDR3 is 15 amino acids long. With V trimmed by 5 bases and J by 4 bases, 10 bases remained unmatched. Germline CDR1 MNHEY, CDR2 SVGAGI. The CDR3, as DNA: TGTGCCAGCAGTCGACCGAAGACGGGGGGAGAGACCCAGTACTTC. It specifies CASSRPKTGGETQYF.

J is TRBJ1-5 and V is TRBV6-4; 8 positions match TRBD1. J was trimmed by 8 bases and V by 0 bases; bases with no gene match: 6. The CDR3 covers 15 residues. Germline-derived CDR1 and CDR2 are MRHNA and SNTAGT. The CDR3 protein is CASSDSGQAREPQHF. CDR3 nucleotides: TGTGCCAGCAGTGACTCGGGACAGGCTCGAGAGCCCCAGCATTTT.

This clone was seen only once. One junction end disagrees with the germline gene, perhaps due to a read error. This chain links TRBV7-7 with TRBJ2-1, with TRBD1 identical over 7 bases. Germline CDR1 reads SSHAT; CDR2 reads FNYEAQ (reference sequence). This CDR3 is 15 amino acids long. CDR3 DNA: TGTGCTAGCAGCTCCGGGACAGCCTCCTACAATGAGCAGTTCTTC. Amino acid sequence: CASSSGTASYNEQFF.

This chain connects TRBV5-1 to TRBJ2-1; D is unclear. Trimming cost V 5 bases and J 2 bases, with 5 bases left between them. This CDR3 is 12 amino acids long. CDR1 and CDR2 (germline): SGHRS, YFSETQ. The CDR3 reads CASRFTYNEQFF. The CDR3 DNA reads TGCGCCAGCAGATTCACCTACAATGAGCAGTTCTTC.

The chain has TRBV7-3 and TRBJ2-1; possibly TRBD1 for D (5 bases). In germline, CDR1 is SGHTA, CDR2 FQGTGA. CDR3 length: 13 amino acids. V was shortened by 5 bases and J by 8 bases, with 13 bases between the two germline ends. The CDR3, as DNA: TGTGCCAGCAGCCCGCAGGGTCAGGATGAGCAGTTCTTC. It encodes CASSPQGQDEQFF.

CDR3 residues: CATSDYIPRLREKLFF. DNA of the CDR3: TGTGCCACCAGTGATTATATCCCGCGGTTACGGGAAAAACTGTTTTTT. V usage is TRBV24-1 and J usage is TRBJ1-4; D call uncertain. The CDR3 is made up of 16 amino acids. From germline, CDR1 is KGHDR and CDR2 SFDVKD. V lost 2 bases and J 8 bases, leaving 17 bases between the germline ends.

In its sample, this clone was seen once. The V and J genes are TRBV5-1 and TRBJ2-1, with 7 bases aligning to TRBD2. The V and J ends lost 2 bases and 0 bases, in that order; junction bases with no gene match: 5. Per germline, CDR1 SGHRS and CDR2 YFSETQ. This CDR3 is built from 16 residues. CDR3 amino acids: CASSFLAVSSYNEQFF. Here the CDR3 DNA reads TGCGCCAGCAGCTTTCTAGCGGTAAGCTCCTACAATGAGCAGTTCTTC.

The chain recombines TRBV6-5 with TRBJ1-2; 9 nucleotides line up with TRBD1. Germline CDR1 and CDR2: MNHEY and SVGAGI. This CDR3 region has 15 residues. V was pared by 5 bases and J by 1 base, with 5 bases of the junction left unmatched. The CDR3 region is CASSKGQGINYGYTF. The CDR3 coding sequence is TGTGCCAGCAGTAAGGGACAGGGTATTAACTATGGCTACACCTTC.

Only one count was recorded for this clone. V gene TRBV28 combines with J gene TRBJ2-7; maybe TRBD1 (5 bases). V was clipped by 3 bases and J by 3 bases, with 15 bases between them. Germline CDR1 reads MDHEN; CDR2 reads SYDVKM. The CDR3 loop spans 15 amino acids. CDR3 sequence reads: CASSLAGQNFYEQYF. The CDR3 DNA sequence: TGTGCCAGCAGTTTGGCAGGACAAAACTTCTACGAGCAGTACTTC.

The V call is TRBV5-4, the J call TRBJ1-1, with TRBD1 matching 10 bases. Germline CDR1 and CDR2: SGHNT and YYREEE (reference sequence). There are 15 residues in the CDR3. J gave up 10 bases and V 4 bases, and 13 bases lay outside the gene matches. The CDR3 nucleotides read TGTGCCAGCAGCCCCCGGGACAGGGGCCCTTTGGGAGCTTTCTTT. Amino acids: CASSPRDRGPLGAFF.

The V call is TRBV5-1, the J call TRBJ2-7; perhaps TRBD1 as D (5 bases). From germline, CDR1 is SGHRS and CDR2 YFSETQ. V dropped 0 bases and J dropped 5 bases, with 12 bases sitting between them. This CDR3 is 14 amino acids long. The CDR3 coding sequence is TGCGCCAGCAGCTTGGAGTTGGTAGGGGACGAGCAGTACTTC. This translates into CASSLELVGDEQYF.

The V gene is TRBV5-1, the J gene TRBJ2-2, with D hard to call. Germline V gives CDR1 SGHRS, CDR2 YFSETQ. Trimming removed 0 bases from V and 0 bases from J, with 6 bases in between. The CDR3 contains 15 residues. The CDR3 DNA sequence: TGCGCCAGCAGCTTGGGGCCGGCGAACACCGGGGAGCTGTTTTTT. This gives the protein CASSLGPANTGELFF. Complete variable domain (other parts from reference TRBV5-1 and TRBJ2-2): KAGVTQTPRYLIKTRGQQVTLSCSPISGHRSVSWYQQTPGQGLQFLFEYFSETQRNKGNFPGRFSGRQFSNSRSEMNVSTLELGDSALYLCASSLGPANTGELFFGEGSRLTVL.

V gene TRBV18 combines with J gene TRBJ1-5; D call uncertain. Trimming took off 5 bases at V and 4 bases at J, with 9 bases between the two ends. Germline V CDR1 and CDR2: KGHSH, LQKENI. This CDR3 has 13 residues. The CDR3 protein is CASSSLENQPQHF. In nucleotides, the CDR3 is TGTGCCAGCTCATCCTTGGAGAATCAGCCCCAGCATTTT.

The CDR3 DNA sequence: TGTGCCAGTAGTATAGATGCCCTCAGGTCGGCGAATGAGCAGTTCTTC. Its protein product is CASSIDALRSANEQFF. The genes are TRBV19 and TRBJ2-1, with D unclear. Germline lookup yields CDR1 LNHDA and CDR2 SQIVND (reference sequence). CDR3 length equals 16 residues. The ends were cut back, 0 bases at V and 7 bases at J, with 16 bases in the middle.

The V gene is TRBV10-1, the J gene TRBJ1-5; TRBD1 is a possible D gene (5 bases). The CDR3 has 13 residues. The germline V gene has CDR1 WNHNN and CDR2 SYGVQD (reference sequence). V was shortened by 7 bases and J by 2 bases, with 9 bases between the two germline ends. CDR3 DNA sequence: TGCGCCAGCAAACAGGAGGGCAATCAGCCCCAGCATTTT. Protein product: CASKQEGNQPQHF.

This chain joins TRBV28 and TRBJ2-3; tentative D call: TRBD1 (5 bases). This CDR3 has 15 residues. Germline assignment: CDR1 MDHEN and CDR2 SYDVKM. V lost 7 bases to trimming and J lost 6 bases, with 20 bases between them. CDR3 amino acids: CASTLEGALRDTQYF. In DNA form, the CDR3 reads TGTGCCAGCACCCTAGAAGGGGCCCTGAGGGATACGCAGTATTTT.

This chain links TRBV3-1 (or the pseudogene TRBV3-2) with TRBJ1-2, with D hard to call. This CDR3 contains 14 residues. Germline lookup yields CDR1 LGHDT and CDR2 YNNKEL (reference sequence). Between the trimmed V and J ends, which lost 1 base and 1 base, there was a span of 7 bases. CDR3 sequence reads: CASSQGGINYGYTF. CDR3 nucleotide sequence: TGTGCCAGCAGCCAAGGCGGAATTAACTATGGCTACACCTTC.

The CDR3 loop reads CASSLLGNTEAFF. CDR3 in DNA: TGTGCCAGCAGCCTCTTAGGAAACACTGAAGCTTTCTTT. V is TRBV7-3 and J is TRBJ1-1; D is unclear. Germline loops: CDR1 SGHTA, CDR2 FQGTGA. The CDR3 contains 13 residues. The germline V and J ends were trimmed by 5 bases and 2 bases, with 9 bases remaining between them.

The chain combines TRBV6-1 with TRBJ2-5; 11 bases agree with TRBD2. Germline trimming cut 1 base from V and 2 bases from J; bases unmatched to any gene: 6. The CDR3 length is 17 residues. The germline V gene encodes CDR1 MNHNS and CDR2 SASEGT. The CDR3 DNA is TGTGCCAGCAGTGAAGGAGGTCTAGCGGGGGGACAAGAGACCCAGTACTTC. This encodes CASSEGGLAGGQETQYF.

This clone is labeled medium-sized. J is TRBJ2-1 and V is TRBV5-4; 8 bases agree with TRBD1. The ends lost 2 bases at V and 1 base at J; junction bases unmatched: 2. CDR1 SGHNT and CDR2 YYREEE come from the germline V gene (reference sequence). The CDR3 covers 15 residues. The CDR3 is CASSFGQGSYNEQFF. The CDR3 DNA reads TGTGCCAGCAGCTTCGGACAGGGTTCCTACAATGAGCAGTTCTTC. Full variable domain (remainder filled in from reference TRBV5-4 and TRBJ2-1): ETGVTQSPTHLIKTRGQQVTLRCSSQSGHNTVSWYQQALGQGPQFIFQYYREEENGRGNFPPRFSGLQFPNYSSELNVNALELDDSALYLCASSFGQGSYNEQFFGPGTRLTVL.

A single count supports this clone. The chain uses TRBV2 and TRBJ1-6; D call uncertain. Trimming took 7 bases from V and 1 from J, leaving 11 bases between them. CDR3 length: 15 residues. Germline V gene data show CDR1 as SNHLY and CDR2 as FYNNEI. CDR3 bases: TGTGCCAGCAAGAGCCGGGGATCCTATAATTCACCCCTCCACTTT. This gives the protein CASKSRGSYNSPLHF.

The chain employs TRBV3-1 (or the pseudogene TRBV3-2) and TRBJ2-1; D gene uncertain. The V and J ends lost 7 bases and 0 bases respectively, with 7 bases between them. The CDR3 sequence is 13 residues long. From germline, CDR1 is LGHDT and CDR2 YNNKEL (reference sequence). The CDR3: CASTASSYNEQFF. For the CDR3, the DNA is TGTGCCAGCACGGCGAGCTCCTACAATGAGCAGTTCTTC.

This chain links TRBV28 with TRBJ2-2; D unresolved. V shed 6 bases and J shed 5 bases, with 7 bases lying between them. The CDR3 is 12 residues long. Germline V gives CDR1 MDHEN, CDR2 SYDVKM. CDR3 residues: CASRERTGELFF. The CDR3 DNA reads TGTGCCAGCAGGGAAAGAACCGGGGAGCTGTTTTTT.

As DNA, the CDR3 is TGTGCCAGCAGCCCAGAGGCGAATCAGCCCCAGCATTTT. It specifies CASSPEANQPQHF. V usage is TRBV11-2 and J usage is TRBJ1-5; D not resolved. Trimming removed 5 bases at V and 4 bases at J, with 9 bases between. There are 13 residues in the CDR3. Per germline, CDR1 SGHAT and CDR2 FQNNGV.

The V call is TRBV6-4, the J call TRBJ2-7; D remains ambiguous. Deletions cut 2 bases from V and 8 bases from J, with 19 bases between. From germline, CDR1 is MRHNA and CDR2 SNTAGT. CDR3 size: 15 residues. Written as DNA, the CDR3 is TGTGCCAGCAGTGACAGAGCACCCTTGGGGTTTCAGCAGTACTTC. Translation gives CASSDRAPLGFQQYF.

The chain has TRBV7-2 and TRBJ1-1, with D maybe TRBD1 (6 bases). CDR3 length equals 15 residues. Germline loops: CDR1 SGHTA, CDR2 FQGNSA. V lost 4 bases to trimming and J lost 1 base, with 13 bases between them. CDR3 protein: CASSSLGTPNTEAFF. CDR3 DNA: TGTGCCAGCAGCTCCCTCGGGACACCGAACACTGAAGCTTTCTTT.

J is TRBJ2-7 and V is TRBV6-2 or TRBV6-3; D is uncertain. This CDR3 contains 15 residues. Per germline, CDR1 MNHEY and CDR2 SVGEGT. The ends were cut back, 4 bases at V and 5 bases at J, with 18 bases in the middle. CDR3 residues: CASSLRPGPLHEQYF. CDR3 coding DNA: TGTGCCAGCAGTTTAAGACCGGGCCCTTTGCACGAGCAGTACTTC.

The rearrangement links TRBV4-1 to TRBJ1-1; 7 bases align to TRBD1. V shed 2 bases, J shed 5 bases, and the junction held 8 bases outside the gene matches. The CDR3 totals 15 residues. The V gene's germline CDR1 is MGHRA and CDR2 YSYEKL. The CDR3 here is CASSQSNRGFTEAFF. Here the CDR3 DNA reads TGCGCCAGCAGCCAATCGAACAGGGGTTTTACTGAAGCTTTCTTT.